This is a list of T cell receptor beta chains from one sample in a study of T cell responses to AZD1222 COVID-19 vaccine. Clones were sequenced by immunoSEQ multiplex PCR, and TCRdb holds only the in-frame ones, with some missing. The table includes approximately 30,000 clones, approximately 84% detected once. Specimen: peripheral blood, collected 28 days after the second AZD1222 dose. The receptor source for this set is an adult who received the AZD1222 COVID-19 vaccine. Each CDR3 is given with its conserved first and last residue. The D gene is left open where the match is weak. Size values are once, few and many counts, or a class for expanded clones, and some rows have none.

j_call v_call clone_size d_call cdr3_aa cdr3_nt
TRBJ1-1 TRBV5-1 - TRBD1 CASSSIQGTEAFF TGCGCCAGCAGCTCGATACAGGGGACTGAAGCTTTCTTT
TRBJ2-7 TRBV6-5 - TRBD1 CASSPAGGTYEQYF TGTGCCAGCAGCCCCGCAGGGGGTACGTACGAGCAGTACTTC
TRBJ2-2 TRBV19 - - CASWQGRNTGELFF TGTGCCTCTTGGCAGGGGCGAAACACCGGGGAGCTGTTTTTT
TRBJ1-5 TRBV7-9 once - CASSLIGQPQHF TGTGCCAGCAGCTTAATTGGCCAGCCCCAGCATTTT
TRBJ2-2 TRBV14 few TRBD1 CASSPWDRRTGELFF TGTGCCAGCAGCCCATGGGACAGGCGGACCGGGGAGCTGTTTTTT
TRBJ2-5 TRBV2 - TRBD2 CASSVWGGETQYF TGTGCCAGCAGTGTCTGGGGAGGGGAGACCCAGTACTTC
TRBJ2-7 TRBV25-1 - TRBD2 CASSDRFLAGVPYEQYF TGTGCCAGCAGTGACAGGTTTCTAGCGGGAGTACCCTACGAGCAGTACTTC
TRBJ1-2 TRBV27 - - CATQARNYGYTF TGTGCCACCCAGGCCCGTAACTATGGCTACACCTTC
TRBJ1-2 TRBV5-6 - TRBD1 CASSLRTGYGYTF TGTGCCAGCAGCTTAAGGACAGGGTATGGCTACACCTTC
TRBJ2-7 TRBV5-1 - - CASSPEGRAYEQYF TGCGCCAGCAGCCCCGAAGGCAGGGCCTACGAGCAGTACTTC
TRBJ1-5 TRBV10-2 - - CASSLTPPPDSSNQPQHF TGCGCCAGCAGCCTGACACCCCCGCCGGACAGCAGCAATCAGCCCCAGCATTTT
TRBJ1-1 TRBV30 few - CAWSAVVDTEAFF TGTGCCTGGAGTGCGGTGGTGGACACTGAAGCTTTCTTT
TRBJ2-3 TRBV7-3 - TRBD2 CASSLRSGRLSGTDTQYF TGTGCCAGCAGCTTACGGAGCGGGAGGCTGTCTGGCACAGATACGCAGTATTTT
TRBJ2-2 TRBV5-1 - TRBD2 CASEAGATFGELFF TGCGCCAGCGAAGCGGGGGCGACATTCGGGGAGCTGTTTTTT
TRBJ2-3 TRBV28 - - CASHSDRRTAQYF TGTGCCAGCCATAGTGATAGACGGACGGCGCAGTATTTT
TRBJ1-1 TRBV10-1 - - CASSVTGSAEAFF TGCGCCAGCAGTGTTACAGGGTCGGCTGAAGCTTTCTTT
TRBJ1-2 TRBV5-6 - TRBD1 CASSLDQGAYGYTF TGTGCCAGCAGCTTGGACCAGGGGGCGTATGGCTACACCTTC
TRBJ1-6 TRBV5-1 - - CASSPRTDNSPLHF TGCGCCAGCAGCCCGCGGACAGACAATTCACCCCTCCACTTT
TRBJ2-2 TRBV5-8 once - CASSKLRRGELFF TGTGCCAGCAGCAAGCTCCGCCGGGGGGAGCTGTTTTTT
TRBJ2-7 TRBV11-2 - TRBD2 CASSLGTSDSYEQYF TGTGCCAGCAGCTTAGGGACTAGCGACTCCTACGAGCAGTACTTC
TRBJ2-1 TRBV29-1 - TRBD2 CSVEAKWGGLNEQFF TGCAGCGTTGAGGCGAAGTGGGGAGGGCTCAATGAGCAGTTCTTC
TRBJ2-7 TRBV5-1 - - CASRVGPTSYEQYF TGCGCCAGCAGGGTAGGGCCTACCTCCTACGAGCAGTACTTC
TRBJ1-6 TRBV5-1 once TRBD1 CASSLNEGGQPNSPLHF TGCGCCAGCAGCCTAAATGAAGGGGGACAGCCGAATTCACCCCTCCACTTT
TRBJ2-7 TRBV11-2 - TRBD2 CASSLRGAGPYEQYF TGTGCCAGCAGCTTAAGGGGAGCGGGACCATACGAGCAGTACTTC
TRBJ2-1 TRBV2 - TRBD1 CASSGTGRRNEQFF TGTGCCAGCAGTGGGACAGGGCGGCGCAATGAGCAGTTCTTC
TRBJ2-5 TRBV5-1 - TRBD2 CASMQTSGGETQYF TGCGCCAGCATGCAGACTAGCGGGGGTGAGACCCAGTACTTC
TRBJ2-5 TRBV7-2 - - CASSLGRAQETQYF TGTGCCAGCAGCTTAGGCAGGGCACAAGAGACCCAGTACTTC
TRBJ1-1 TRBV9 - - CASSVGYGRTEAFF TGTGCCAGCAGCGTAGGCTACGGGAGGACTGAAGCTTTCTTT
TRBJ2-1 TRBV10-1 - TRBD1 CASSEGFQQGNNEQFF TGCGCCAGCAGTGAGGGGTTCCAACAGGGGAACAATGAGCAGTTCTTC
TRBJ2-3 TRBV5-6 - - CASTPDLFGGTDTQYF TGTGCCAGCACCCCCGACCTCTTTGGCGGCACAGATACGCAGTATTTT
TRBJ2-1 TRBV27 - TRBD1 CASSLSRLGTGKNEQFF TGTGCCAGCAGTTTATCGAGGCTGGGGACAGGGAAGAATGAGCAGTTCTTC
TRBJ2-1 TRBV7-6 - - CASSLARSGPNNEQFF TGTGCCAGCAGCTTAGCGAGAAGCGGGCCCAACAATGAGCAGTTCTTC
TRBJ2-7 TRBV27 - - CASSPRGTVSYEQYF TGTGCCAGCAGTCCACGAGGGACGGTCTCCTACGAGCAGTACTTC
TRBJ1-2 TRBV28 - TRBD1 CASTPTGANYGYTF TGTGCCAGCACCCCGACAGGGGCTAACTATGGCTACACCTTC
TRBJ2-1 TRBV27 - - CASSSTVDSYNEQFF TGTGCCAGCAGCTCTACGGTAGACTCCTACAATGAGCAGTTCTTC
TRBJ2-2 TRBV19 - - CASSITGELFF TGTGCCAGTAGTATAACCGGGGAGCTGTTTTTT
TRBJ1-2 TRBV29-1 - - CSVGQEPSYGYTF TGCAGCGTTGGGCAGGAGCCTAGCTATGGCTACACCTTC